The rows below give T cell receptor beta chains drawn from one sample of a study of blood T cell repertoires in COVID-19. Using immunoSEQ multiplex PCR, the repertoire was profiled, and TCRdb retains in-frame clones only, with some absent. The sample has about 150,000 clones, around 79% seen once. The specimen was peripheral blood. These receptors came from an elderly man with acute or convalescent COVID-19. The CDR3 runs from the conserved cysteine through the conserved F or W. The order of the fields is D gene, J gene, V gene, clone size, CDR3 protein, CDR3 DNA. D genes are given only for firm matches. A row's size may be missing; if present it is once, few, many or a size class.

TRBD2	TRBJ2-3	TRBV7-8	NA	CASSLELLAGVVDTQYF	TGTGCCAGCAGCTTAGAGCTCCTAGCGGGGGTTGTAGATACGCAGTATTTT
NA	TRBJ1-3	TRBV6-5	NA	CASVTGGGNTIYF	TGTGCCAGCGTCACGGGAGGTGGAAACACCATATATTTT
NA	TRBJ1-1	TRBV29-1	NA	CSVRDPGTEAFF	TGCAGCGTGAGGGATCCGGGCACTGAAGCTTTCTTT
TRBD2	TRBJ2-5	TRBV27	NA	CASSIGLVETQYF	TGTGCCAGCAGTATCGGACTAGTGGAGACCCAGTACTTC
NA	TRBJ2-5	TRBV19	NA	CASSTRRDSETQYF	TGTGCCAGTAGTACCAGGCGGGATTCAGAGACCCAGTACTTC
NA	TRBJ2-1	TRBV20-1	few	CSPGGRNEQFF	TGCAGTCCGGGGGGCCGGAATGAGCAGTTCTTC
NA	TRBJ1-5	TRBV18	NA	CASSEDSIQPQHF	TGTGCCAGCTCAGAGGACAGCATCCAGCCCCAGCATTTT
NA	TRBJ2-1	TRBV6-5	NA	CATGVSMESYNEQFF	TGTGCCACAGGGGTCTCGATGGAGTCCTACAATGAGCAGTTCTTC
TRBD1	TRBJ1-1	TRBV4-1	few	CASSRTTGETEAFF	TGCGCCAGCAGCCGCACAACAGGGGAAACTGAAGCTTTCTTT
TRBD1	TRBJ1-1	TRBV11-2	NA	CASTYRGSEAFF	TGTGCCAGCACCTACAGGGGTTCTGAAGCTTTCTTT
NA	TRBJ1-3	TRBV13	once	CASSLEGGRGNTIYF	TGTGCCAGCAGCTTAGAAGGAGGGCGAGGAAACACCATATATTTT
NA	TRBJ2-7	TRBV29-1	NA	CSAQTGETREQYF	TGCAGCGCCCAGACGGGGGAGACTAGAGAGCAGTACTTC
NA	TRBJ1-2	TRBV5-1	NA	CASSLVDSYGYTF	TGCGCCAGCAGCTTGGTTGACAGCTATGGCTACACCTTC
TRBD1	TRBJ1-2	TRBV28	few	CASRTGTGVYGYTF	TGTGCCAGCAGAACCGGGACAGGGGTGTATGGCTACACCTTC
TRBD1	TRBJ1-2	TRBV5-6	few	CASSLSGGRGYTF	TGTGCCAGCAGCTTGTCAGGGGGCCGTGGCTACACCTTC
NA	TRBJ1-2	TRBV28	NA	CASIGSDTALLNYGYTF	TGTGCCAGCATTGGGTCGGACACGGCCCTTCTTAACTATGGCTACACCTTC
NA	TRBJ1-2	TRBV30	NA	CAWSRDTHYGTF	TGTGCCTGGTCCCGGGACACGCATTATGGAACCTTC
NA	TRBJ2-3	TRBV12-3/TRBV12-4	NA	CASSPLSTDTQYF	TGTGCCAGCAGCCCCCTTAGCACAGATACGCAGTATTTT
TRBD1	TRBJ2-2	TRBV5-1	few	CASRPRGFLNTGELFF	TGCGCCAGCAGGCCCAGGGGGTTTTTAAACACCGGGGAGCTGTTTTTT
NA	TRBJ2-2	TRBV11-3	NA	CASRLKPGGELFF	TGTGCCAGCAGGTTAAAGCCCGGGGGGGAGCTGTTTTTT
TRBD1	TRBJ2-3	TRBV5-1	NA	CASSETGDRTDTQYF	TGCGCCAGCAGCGAGACAGGGGACCGCACAGATACGCAGTATTTT
NA	TRBJ2-7	TRBV7-9	NA	CASSLGGRSYEQYF	TGTGCCAGCAGCTTAGGGGGCAGATCCTACGAGCAGTACTTC
TRBD2	TRBJ2-3	TRBV3-1/TRBV3-2	NA	CASSQSLAGGTQYF	TGTGCCAGCAGCCAATCACTAGCGGGCGGTACGCAGTATTTT
TRBD2	TRBJ2-3	TRBV5-4	NA	CASRKSGGLSTDTQYF	TGTGCCAGCAGAAAAAGCGGGGGGCTAAGCACAGATACGCAGTATTTT
NA	TRBJ1-2	TRBV6-1	NA	CASSETHSNYGYTF	TGTGCCAGCAGTGAAACTCACTCAAACTATGGCTACACCTTC
TRBD1	TRBJ1-2	TRBV5-1	few	CASSSGGTADYGYTF	TGCGCCAGCAGCTCGGGGGGGACAGCCGACTATGGCTACACCTTC
TRBD2	TRBJ2-3	TRBV7-2	NA	CASSLVRLAGGTDTQYF	TGTGCCAGCAGCTTAGTCCGCCTAGCGGGGGGCACAGATACGCAGTATTTT
TRBD1	TRBJ1-1	TRBV5-4	once	CASSSREGAGTEAFF	TGTGCCAGCAGCTCGCGGGAGGGGGCCGGGACTGAAGCTTTCTTT
NA	TRBJ1-3	TRBV6-4	few	CASSEQPGNTIYF	TGTGCCAGCAGTGAACAGCCTGGAAACACCATATATTTT
TRBD1	TRBJ2-2	TRBV19	NA	CASRTGAGELFF	TGTGCCAGTAGGACAGGGGCCGGGGAGCTGTTTTTT
NA	TRBJ1-5	TRBV6-2/TRBV6-3	NA	CASSRGITPDQPQHF	TGTGCCAGCAGTCGCGGGATCACACCAGATCAGCCCCAGCATTTT
TRBD1	TRBJ1-1	TRBV4-1	once	CASSQPPGQAYSEAFF	TGCGCCAGCAGCCAACCTCCGGGACAGGCATATAGTGAAGCTTTCTTT
TRBD1	TRBJ1-2	TRBV19	NA	CASSIWGTGSGYTF	TGTGCCAGTAGTATATGGGGGACAGGTAGCGGCTACACCTTC
TRBD1	TRBJ1-1	TRBV5-4	NA	CASRRDRGNTEAFF	TGTGCCAGCAGACGAGACAGGGGGAACACTGAAGCTTTCTTT
TRBD1	TRBJ2-7	TRBV7-8	NA	CASRLTGVTYEQYF	TGTGCCAGCAGATTAACAGGGGTAACCTACGAGCAGTACTTC
TRBD1	TRBJ1-2	TRBV6-5	once	CASSRSGGSDGYTF	TGTGCCAGCAGTCGGTCAGGGGGAAGCGATGGCTACACCTTC
NA	TRBJ2-7	TRBV7-2	NA	CASSSLQASYEQYF	TGTGCCAGCAGCTCCCTCCAGGCCTCCTACGAGCAGTACTTC
TRBD1	TRBJ1-2	TRBV19	NA	CASSIGTGFNYGYTF	TGTGCCAGTAGTATCGGGACAGGGTTTAACTATGGCTACACCTTC
TRBD1	TRBJ1-6	TRBV30	NA	CAWSVEGAAYNSPLHF	TGTGCCTGGAGTGTAGAGGGGGCGGCCTATAATTCACCCCTCCACTTT
TRBD1	TRBJ1-1	TRBV5-1	NA	CASSWAPGGGVNTEAFF	TGCGCCAGCAGCTGGGCCCCAGGGGGAGGCGTTAACACTGAAGCTTTCTTT